This TCR beta chain was captured by sequencing in a study of Ad26.COV2.S vaccination and SARS-CoV-2 variants (dated by TCRdb to the early 2020s). The study in broad terms: Vaccine-arm donors came from COV1001, a multicentre, randomized, double-blind, placebo-controlled phase I-IIa trial of Ad26.COV2.S in healthy adults. Ad26.COV2.S was administered intramuscularly at 5 x 10^10 or 1 x 10^11 viral particles, either as a single shot or as two shots given 56 days apart. Sequencing of the TCRbeta repertoire served to evaluate the specificity and breadth of SARS-CoV-2-reactive T cell receptors following Ad26.COV2.S vaccination. The TCR-sequenced set comprised approximately 32 samples: around 20 Ad26.COV2.S vaccine recipients, 5 placebo recipients and 8 SARS-CoV-2 convalescent individuals. Trial participants were randomized into five groups of five: low-dose or high-dose Ad26.COV2.S given once or twice, or placebo on both occasions. Blinding of investigators to trial group allocation was maintained during experiments and outcome assessment.

Per the publication, the treatment or condition label means: 19 received Ad26.COV2.S at low or high dose, single or two shots; 5 received placebo; per-sample allocation not given. Repertoires of vaccine and placebo recipients were sequenced from samples collected on day 63 after the first injection. Between 29 July and 7 August 2020, Cohort 1b enrolled fewer than 30 adults aged 18-55 years at one site in Boston, USA. Ad26.COV2.S was a replication-incompetent adenovirus type 26 vector expressing a prefusion-stabilized SARS-CoV-2 spike protein from the original Wuhan strain. Worth noting for this clone: The antigen it binds to is not known. Base qualities are not provided; no much larger clone lies one nucleotide away.

The CDR3 spans 13 residues, from the cysteine through the phenylalanine. The only DNA kept is the CDR3, 39 bases in frame from the first base. After removal of 6 bases from V and 9 bases from J, the junction retains 6 bases not matched to a gene. CDR1 and CDR2 are drawn from the germline V gene: MGHRA, YSYEKL. On the study overall, not on this receptor specifically: The study was not powered to compare responses between vaccine doses or regimens. Substantial breadth of spike-specific CD8+ and CD4+ T cell responses was reported after vaccination. Non-spike TCR breadth was comparable between vaccine and placebo recipients, consistent with the vaccine containing only spike. Ad26.COV2.S recipients had higher spike-specific TCR breadth than placebo recipients (P = 0.0014). According to the authors, total T cell responses may have been underestimated by the TCR breadth and depth analyses.

TCRbeta CDR3 regions were sequenced with the immunoSEQ Assay. After extraction, genomic DNA underwent amplification by bias-controlled multiplex PCR, followed by high-throughput sequencing. The paper's processing steps were these. To quantify the absolute abundance of every unique TCRbeta CDR3 region, sequences were collapsed and filtered. T cell fraction was estimated by normalization of TCRbeta template counts to usable DNA, with usable DNA being measured through amplification of reference genes present in all nucleated cells. Repertoire TCRs were annotated as SARS-CoV-2-specific by exact matching of V gene, CDR3 amino acid sequence and J gene to a known reactive TCR set. The reference SARS-CoV-2 TCR set was derived from MIRA and filtered for enrichment in COVID-19-positive ImmuneCODE repertoires, a step that removed public or cross-reactive TCRs. Drawing on the MIRA antigens, annotated TCRs were analysed further at the level of specific ORF or position within ORF. Breadth was defined as annotated unique rearrangements over total unique productive rearrangements; depth was the summed frequency of those rearrangements. TCR breadth was compared between groups using two-sided Wilcoxon rank-sum tests. TCRdb stores this immuneACCESS table with in-frame sequences only. Part of the clones is absent; in the studies checked, under half of the shortfall reflects unresolved V genes, and no reason is known for the rest. V and J calls and clone size follow that table, whereas D and trimming were derived from the DNA. This sample is represented by around 500,000 clones; about 88% of them were singletons. The leading ten clones occupy 1.7% of the sample.

Recombination joined TRBV4-1 with TRBJ2-1; TRBD2 lines up with 9 middle nucleotides. The sequence came from a person between 18 and 65 years old who received the Ad26.COV2.S COVID-19 vaccine or a placebo. The specimen was peripheral blood, collected in a trial of Ad26.COV2.S vaccine versus placebo. The CDR3 is CASRRSGGFEQFF. Here is the DNA: TGCGCCAGCAGACGAAGCGGGGGGTTTGAGCAGTTCTTC.